This TCR beta chain emerged from a study of cytomegalovirus exposure and HLA in healthy donors. General study findings and limits: Later analysis indicated greater clonal expansion among HLA-associated TCR beta chains than among equally common other chains.

For this clone: Antigen unknown.

Healthy bone marrow donors supplied every sample. Though probably carrying unrecorded immune exposures, donors were nominally healthy at sampling. The PCR contained 60 Vbeta and 13 Jbeta primers. Libraries were prepared by immunoSEQ multiplex PCR; TCRdb keeps only in-frame clonotypes and omits some of them. The sample consists of some 200,000 clones, 70% to 85% of them appearing once. Trimming at V came to 2 bases and at J to 11 bases, leaving 15 bases not matched to a gene. The V gene's germline CDR1 is PRHDT and CDR2 FYEKMQ (reference sequence). The CDR3 runs to 16 residues. V and J are TRBV13 and TRBJ2-5; TRBD2 agrees at 9 bases. This sequence was found in a boy aged 2 to 10 in good health and CMV-seronegative. Sample: PBMCs. The CDR3 protein is CASSLLDAGGLKEQYF. The CDR3 nucleotides read TGTGCCAGCAGCTTATTGGACGCGGGGGGGCTTAAGGAGCAGTACTTC.